Presented here are 2 T cell receptor beta chains from one specimen sequenced in a study of blood T cell repertoires in COVID-19. TCRdb keeps only in-frame clones here, not all; method: immunoSEQ multiplex PCR. Altogether roughly 340,000 clones are present, more than 75% being singletons, with the ten largest covering under 3.5%. What was sequenced was peripheral blood. The receptors shown here come from a woman aged 18-35 years who had recovered from COVID-19.

The chain couples TRBV4-2 to TRBJ1-1; 10 positions agree with TRBD1. Germline lookup yields CDR1 LGHNA and CDR2 YNFKEQ. This CDR3 is built from 15 residues. V dropped 0 bases and J dropped 6; count of bases not matched to a gene: 4. This chain's CDR3 is CASSQEGTGVSEAFF. The CDR3, as DNA: TGTGCCAGCAGCCAAGAAGGGACAGGGGTTTCTGAAGCTTTCTTT.

The chain employs TRBV20-1 and TRBJ2-3, with unresolved D. Looked up from germline, CDR1 is DFQATT and CDR2 is SNEGSKA (reference sequence). The CDR3 length is 11 residues. V lost 5 bases and J lost 4, with 7 bases in between. DNA for the CDR3: TGCAGTGCTCCATTGTCAGATACGCAGTATTTT. Amino acid sequence: CSAPLSDTQYF.